These 18 T cell receptor beta chains share one sample of origin, sequenced in a study of T cell responses to AZD1222 COVID-19 vaccine. Profiling relied on immunoSEQ multiplex PCR, and the TCRdb table lists in-frame clones only, not all of them. The repertoire holds around 100,000 clones, with around 87% as singletons. The sequenced sample was peripheral blood, obtained on day 0 of AZD1222 vaccination. The receptors were gathered from an adult in good health.

This clone came up once. The J gene is TRBJ2-7, the V gene TRBV20-1, with D hard to call. V lost 0 bases, J lost 4 bases, and 1 base lay in between. The CDR3 has 10 amino acids. The V gene's germline CDR1 is DFQATT and CDR2 SNEGSKA (reference sequence). CDR3: CSAREYEQYF. DNA of the CDR3: TGCAGTGCTAGAGAATACGAGCAGTACTTC.

V is TRBV6-2 or TRBV6-3 and J is TRBJ1-1; the D is unclear. Germline CDR1 reads MNHEY; CDR2 reads SVGEGT. The CDR3 runs 16 residues. Trimming removed 0 bases from V and 1 base from J, with 12 bases in between. CDR3 DNA: TGTGCCAGCAGTTACTCGAGTCGGCAGTCGAACACTGAAGCTTTCTTT. Its protein product is CASSYSSRQSNTEAFF.

The V gene is TRBV6-5, the J gene TRBJ1-6; D not certain. This CDR3 has 13 residues. Between the trimmed V and J ends, which lost 1 base and 7 bases, there was a span of 5 bases. Germline CDR1 MNHEY, CDR2 SVGAGI. CDR3 nucleotide sequence: TGTGCCAGCAGTTACTTCTCAAATTCACCCCTCCACTTT. Protein sequence: CASSYFSNSPLHF.

The chain carries TRBV9 and TRBJ2-7; no definite D call. Germline-derived CDR1 and CDR2 are SGDLS and YYNGEE. The CDR3 covers 12 residues. V gave up 3 bases and J gave up 4 bases, with 8 bases separating them. CDR3 bases: TGTGCCAGCAGCGCGGACGGATACGAGCAGTACTTC. This sequence encodes CASSADGYEQYF.

J is TRBJ1-5 and V is TRBV5-1, with D perhaps TRBD1 (5 bases). The length of the CDR3 is 13 residues. The V end was cut by 4 bases, the J end by 7 bases, with 12 bases between. CDR1 is SGHRS, CDR2 YFSETQ, per germline. CDR3 in DNA: TGCGCCAGCAGCCAGGGACCCCACCAGCCCCAGCATTTT. Protein sequence: CASSQGPHQPQHF.

The CDR3 is CASSMRDGRDGTIYF. In DNA, the CDR3 is TGTGCCAGTAGTATGAGGGACGGTCGGGACGGCACCATATATTTT. This sequence joins TRBV19 and TRBJ1-3; a possible D gene is TRBD1 (5 bases). Looked up from germline, CDR1 is LNHDA and CDR2 is SQIVND (reference sequence). The CDR3 consists of 15 residues. Trimming left V 3 bases short and J 9 bases short, with 18 bases between.

The V gene is TRBV23-1, the J gene TRBJ2-3; weak D call: TRBD2 (5 bases). TRBV23-1 is noted as an ORF with a role that remains uncertain. This CDR3 is 15 amino acids long. Trimming took off 4 bases at V and 0 bases at J, with 11 bases between the two ends. DNA of the CDR3: TGCGCCAGCAGTCCGGGAAAATCTAGCACAGATACGCAGTATTTT. Its translation is CASSPGKSSTDTQYF.

This chain joins TRBV5-1 and TRBJ2-3; 7 bases match TRBD1. Germline V lookup: CDR1 SGHRS, CDR2 YFSETQ. J lost 3 bases, V lost 5 bases, and 12 bases had no gene match. The CDR3 covers 16 residues. CDR3 in DNA: TGCGCCAGCAGTCGCCTTGGGACAGTAGGAACAGATACGCAGTATTTT. Translation gives CASSRLGTVGTDTQYF.

V usage is TRBV27 and J usage is TRBJ1-6; a weak D match, TRBD1 (5 bases). V was clipped by 4 bases and J by 9 bases, with 25 bases between them. Germline loops: CDR1 MNHEY, CDR2 SMNVEV (reference sequence). This CDR3 contains 18 residues. This chain's CDR3 is CASSSSPPGLGGGSPLHF. The CDR3, as DNA: TGTGCCAGCAGTTCATCCCCCCCGGGGCTCGGAGGCGGTTCACCCCTCCACTTT.

The J gene is TRBJ1-5, the V gene TRBV6-2 or TRBV6-3; no clear D. Trimming removed 4 bases from V and 3 bases from J, with 10 bases in between. The CDR3 consists of 14 residues. Per germline, CDR1 MNHEY and CDR2 SVGEGT. CDR3 bases: TGTGCCAGCAGTTCCACTCGGGCCAATCAGCCCCAGCATTTT. Its protein is CASSSTRANQPQHF.

This rearrangement joins TRBV18 to TRBJ2-2; 7 bases map to TRBD2. The trim removed 6 bases at V and 4 bases at J, leaving 11 bases unmatched. Per germline, CDR1 KGHSH and CDR2 LQKENI. This CDR3 is 16 amino acids long. The CDR3 loop reads CASSPLAAGGTGELFF. CDR3 DNA: TGTGCCAGCTCGCCCCTAGCGGCCGGGGGCACCGGGGAGCTGTTTTTT.

This chain connects TRBV6-5 to TRBJ1-5; D is unclear. Germline lookup yields CDR1 MNHEY and CDR2 SVGAGI. Trimming removed 6 bases from V and 1 base from J, with 7 bases in between. The CDR3 has 13 residues. The CDR3 DNA reads as TGTGCCAGCAGATACCGGAGCAATCAGCCCCAGCATTTT. This translates into CASRYRSNQPQHF.

CDR3 nucleotide sequence: TGTGCCAGCAGTTATAGTCCTGAAACGGTGCAGTACTTC. This codes for CASSYSPETVQYF. This rearrangement joins TRBV6-2 or TRBV6-3 to TRBJ2-7; no clear D gene. The V gene's germline CDR1 is MNHEY and CDR2 SVGEGT. V lost 3 bases and J 9 bases, leaving 15 bases between the germline ends. The CDR3 covers 13 residues.

The genes are TRBV2 and TRBJ1-2; 7 positions match TRBD1. The CDR3 has 14 amino acids. With 7 bases clipped from V and 6 bases from J, the junction kept 11 bases outside the gene matches. CDR1 and CDR2 (germline): SNHLY, FYNNEI. The DNA for the CDR3 is TGTGCCAGCATTGACAGGGCAACTCGAAATGGCTACACCTTC. Amino acid sequence: CASIDRATRNGYTF. Full variable domain (missing parts from reference TRBV2 and TRBJ1-2): EPEVTQTPSHQVTQMGQEVILRCVPISNHLYFYWYRQILGQKVEFLVSFYNNEISEKSEIFDDQFSVERPDGSNFTLKIRSTKLEDSAMYFCASIDRATRNGYTFGSGTRLTVV.

Here the CDR3 reads CASSPGTFKYNEQFF. Here the CDR3 DNA reads TGTGCCAGCAGCCCGGGGACTTTTAAATACAATGAGCAGTTCTTC. The J gene is TRBJ2-1, the V gene TRBV14, with D possibly being TRBD2 (6 bases). V was pared by 4 bases and J by 4 bases, with 14 bases between. Germline values: CDR1 SGHDN, CDR2 FVKESK. CDR3 length equals 15 residues. Combining the CDR3 with reference TRBV14 and TRBJ2-1 gives the whole variable domain EAGVTQFPSHSVIEKGQTVTLRCDPISGHDNLYWYRRVMGKEIKFLLHFVKESKQDESGMPNNRFLAERTGGTYSTLKVQPAELEDSGVYFCASSPGTFKYNEQFFGPGTRLTVL.

This clone has only one observation. The chain combines TRBV18 with TRBJ1-5; D is ambiguous. The CDR3 is 14 amino acids. V shed 2 bases and J shed 4 bases, with 9 bases lying between them. In germline, CDR1 is KGHSH, CDR2 LQKENI. CDR3 loop: CASSPEHVNQPQHF. The CDR3 DNA reads as TGTGCCAGCTCACCAGAACACGTGAATCAGCCCCAGCATTTT.

The J gene is TRBJ2-3, the V gene TRBV18; D may be TRBD2 (6 bases). The germline V gene encodes CDR1 KGHSH and CDR2 LQKENI. The CDR3 loop spans 14 amino acids. V gave up 4 bases and J gave up 1 base, with 9 bases separating them. CDR3 nucleotides: TGTGCCAGCTCACGGAGGGCCGGCACAGATACGCAGTATTTT. Encoded protein: CASSRRAGTDTQYF.

This chain connects TRBV6-5 to TRBJ2-7; D perhaps matches TRBD2 (6 bases). Trimming took 6 bases from V and 6 from J, leaving 15 bases between them. This CDR3 comprises 13 residues. Germline V gives CDR1 MNHEY, CDR2 SVGAGI. The CDR3 nucleotides are TGTGCCAGCAGGCGGGACCCGCCCTCCGAGCAGTACTTC. Translated: CASRRDPPSEQYF.